The clone carrying this T cell receptor (beta chain) was observed a handful of times. Its antigen is unknown. The time point: pre-sensitization, week 0. Treatment denoted: therapeutic diphenylcyclopropenone sensitization with weekly scalp DPC. From whole blood left unfractionated, total RNA was extracted. This specimen comes from a study of human T cells and chemical hapten exposure. Across the study: Doses of diphenylcyclopropenone went to the patients' scalps weekly throughout the approximately 25-week study. Notes on the study in general: As patch test score rose, PT1 expanded TCR counts tended to rise as well. Significantly greater numbers of large CDR3 similarity clusters came from expanded TCRs than from controls.

TCRdb recomputed calls from the RACE reads with MiXCR, one row per CDR3 protein. The data show some 98,000 distinct CDR3 sequences, roughly 10% seen once. V lost 6 bases to trimming and J lost 2 bases; unmatched junction nucleotides: 9. The germline V gene has CDR1 MNHEY and CDR2 SVGAGI. The CDR3 sequence is 15 residues long. This specimen was whole blood, taken in connection with sensitization to the hapten diphenylcyclopropenone (DPC). This receptor was taken from a woman in her fifties or sixties with alopecia areata. Some clones in this sample may be carry-over from other donors' samples. The chain uses TRBV6-5 and TRBJ1-2; the match to TRBD1 covers 7 bases. This CDR3 reads CASRTHRGVNYGYTF. The CDR3 coding sequence is TGTGCCAGCAGGACCCACAGGGGAGTCAACTATGGCTACACCTTC.